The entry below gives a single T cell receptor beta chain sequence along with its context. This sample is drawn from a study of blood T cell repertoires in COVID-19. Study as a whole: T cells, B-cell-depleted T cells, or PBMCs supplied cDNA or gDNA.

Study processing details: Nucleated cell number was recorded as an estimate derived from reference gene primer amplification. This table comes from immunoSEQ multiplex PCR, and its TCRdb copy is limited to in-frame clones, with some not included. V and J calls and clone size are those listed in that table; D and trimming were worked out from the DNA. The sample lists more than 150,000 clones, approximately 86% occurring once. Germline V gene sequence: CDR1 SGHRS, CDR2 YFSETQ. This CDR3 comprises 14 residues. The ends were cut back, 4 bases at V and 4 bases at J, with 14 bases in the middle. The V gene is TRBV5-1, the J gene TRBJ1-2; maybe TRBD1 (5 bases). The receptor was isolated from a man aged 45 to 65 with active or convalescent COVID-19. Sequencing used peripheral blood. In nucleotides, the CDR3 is TGCGCCAGCAGCGGTGACGCAGGGCCCTATGGCTACACCTTC. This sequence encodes CASSGDAGPYGYTF.